This T cell receptor beta chain was recovered during a study of beta chain features in type 1 diabetes. This clone was found a few times. V shed 0 bases, J shed 8 bases, and the junction held 7 bases outside the gene matches. The CDR3 extends over 16 amino acids. Germline V gene data show CDR1 as LGHNA and CDR2 as YNFKEQ. Expressed TCRB transcripts got sequenced, as all isolated RNA was reverse transcribed. Only in-frame clones appear in the TCRdb table, and some are missing; sequencing was by immunoSEQ multiplex PCR. Of about 160,000 clones listed, 9% to 10% are singletons. This clonotype was obtained from a woman aged 18 to 35 in good health. V and J are TRBV4-2 and TRBJ1-4; 9 positions match TRBD1. The specimen was central memory CD4+ T cells from blood. The CDR3 DNA reads TGTGCCAGCAGCCAAGATATTGGGACAGGGTACGAAAAACTGTTTTTT. This translates into CASSQDIGTGYEKLFF.